This T cell receptor beta chain was profiled in a study of blood T cell repertoires in COVID-19. Study as a whole: Collection of acute and convalescent COVID-19 samples took place in the United States, Italy and Spain. Sample material is recorded as cDNA or gDNA derived from T cells, B-cell-depleted T cells, or PBMCs.

CDR1 SGDLS and CDR2 YYNGEE come from the germline V gene. V was shortened by 4 bases and J by 2 bases, with 16 bases between the two germline ends. The CDR3 loop spans 15 amino acids. Method: immunoSEQ multiplex PCR; TCRdb's copy keeps in-frame clones and lacks some. The data hold under 350,000 clones, with 86% observed a single time. The table lists this clone with a count of one. The study counted Cohort 3 donors as recovered given two negative PCRs, clearance, or symptom resolution. The chain couples TRBV9 to TRBJ2-7, with no clear D. This clonotype originated in a man younger than 45 who had recovered from COVID-19. Sequencing was carried out using PBMCs or T cells enriched from blood (not recorded which). CDR3 protein: CASSLAPGNTYEQYF. CDR3 nucleotides: TGTGCCAGCAGCCTCGCTCCGGGTAATACCTACGAGCAGTACTTC.